The 23 T cell receptor beta chains presented below share a single source sample, sequenced in a study of cytomegalovirus exposure and HLA in healthy donors. PCR involved 60 Vbeta and 13 Jbeta primers. The method was immunoSEQ multiplex PCR; TCRdb's version includes in-frame clones alone and lacks a portion of them. Of just over 65,000 clones in the sample, roughly four fifths were seen once. Sequenced material: PBMCs. The receptor source for this set is a human donor in good health.

The J gene is TRBJ1-1, the V gene TRBV5-4; D ambiguous. Germline-derived CDR1 and CDR2 are SGHNT and YYREEE (reference sequence). This CDR3 comprises 15 residues. Trimming removed 4 bases at V and 5 bases at J, with 18 bases between. The DNA for the CDR3 is TGTGCCAGCAGCCGCGGCGTAGGAGTAGTTACTGAAGCTTTCTTT. Translated, it gives CASSRGVGVVTEAFF.

In its sample, this clone was seen once. The chain uses TRBV25-1 and TRBJ1-5; D unresolved. From germline, CDR1 is MGHDK and CDR2 SYGVNS. This CDR3 has 13 amino acids. Trimming took off 3 bases at V and 0 bases at J, with 3 bases between the two ends. CDR3 amino acids: CASSEYSNQPQHF. The CDR3 bases are TGTGCCAGCAGTGAGTATAGCAATCAGCCCCAGCATTTT.

CDR3 coding DNA: TGTGCCAGCAGCGTAGATCCCCGGGGGGGCCAAACAGATACGCAGTATTTT. Protein sequence: CASSVDPRGGQTDTQYF. The chain recombines TRBV9 with TRBJ2-3; TRBD2 agrees at 8 bases. CDR3 length equals 17 residues. CDR1 and CDR2 (germline): SGDLS, YYNGEE. V was clipped by 0 bases and J by 3 bases; unmatched bases: 9.

The J gene is TRBJ1-4, the V gene TRBV6-1; D is undetermined. CDR1 and CDR2 (germline): MNHNS, SASEGT. Trimming cost V 7 bases and J 7 bases, with 16 bases left between them. The CDR3 sequence is 14 residues long. The CDR3 coding sequence is TGTGCCAGCAACAAGGCTAGGTTATCTGAAAAACTGTTTTTT. Amino acids: CASNKARLSEKLFF.

This chain links TRBV5-1 with TRBJ2-5; 13 positions match TRBD2. Losses at the gene ends were 2 bases for V and 2 bases for J; bases not matched to a gene: 6. The CDR3 has 17 amino acids. CDR1 and CDR2 (germline): SGHRS, YFSETQ. CDR3 region: CASSLAETSGGQETQYF. The CDR3 region has the DNA TGCGCCAGCAGCTTAGCAGAGACTAGCGGGGGGCAAGAGACCCAGTACTTC.

The J gene is TRBJ1-1, the V gene TRBV7-8; 9 nucleotides match TRBD1. CDR1 and CDR2 from the germline V gene are SGHVS and FQNEAQ. The ends lost 5 bases at V and 2 bases at J; junction bases unmatched: 6. The CDR3 has 15 amino acids. The CDR3 coding sequence is TGTGCCAGCAGCCTAATGGACAGGGGAAACACTGAAGCTTTCTTT. Protein: CASSLMDRGNTEAFF.

The chain has TRBV2 and TRBJ1-5; D might be TRBD1 (5 bases). There are 13 residues in the CDR3. Trimming shortened V by 8 bases and J by 2 bases, and 10 bases separated the two germline ends. The germline gives CDR1 SNHLY, CDR2 FYNNEI. The CDR3 loop reads CASDSAGNQPQHF. CDR3 DNA: TGTGCCAGCGACAGCGCCGGCAATCAGCCCCAGCATTTT.

This rearrangement joins TRBV6-6 to TRBJ2-7; D gene uncertain. Per the germline V gene, CDR1 is MNHNY and CDR2 is SVGAGI (reference sequence). CDR3 length: 12 residues. The germline V and J ends were trimmed by 5 bases and 2 bases, with 7 bases remaining between them. Written as DNA, the CDR3 is TGTGCCAGCAGTATCCAAACCTACGAGCAGTACTTC. As protein: CASSIQTYEQYF.

V gene TRBV5-1 combines with J gene TRBJ2-1, with TRBD2 matching over 10 bases. The CDR3 consists of 16 residues. Germline assignment: CDR1 SGHRS and CDR2 YFSETQ. Germline trimming cut 1 base from V and 0 bases from J; bases unmatched to any gene: 1. CDR3: CASSLSSGGSYNEQFF. The CDR3 DNA reads TGCGCCAGCAGCTTGTCTAGCGGGGGCTCCTACAATGAGCAGTTCTTC.

As to this clone: This sample includes further DNA sequences coding for the same CDR3. The V and J genes are TRBV27 and TRBJ1-5; 8 nucleotides align to TRBD1. The CDR3 runs to 14 residues. V was clipped by 2 bases and J by 7 bases; unmatched bases: 4. CDR1 and CDR2 (germline): MNHEY, SMNVEV (reference sequence). In DNA, the CDR3 is TGTGCCAGCAGTTTAGGACAGGGTGGACAGCCCCAGCATTTT. Its translation is CASSLGQGGQPQHF.

J is TRBJ1-1 and V is TRBV6-1, with D unresolved. CDR1 MNHNS and CDR2 SASEGT come from the germline V gene. V lost 4 bases and J 1 base, leaving 13 bases between the germline ends. The CDR3 sequence is 15 residues long. CDR3 in amino acids: CASSVEQLSNTEAFF. In DNA, the CDR3 is TGTGCCAGCAGTGTCGAACAGTTATCGAACACTGAAGCTTTCTTT.

The chain uses TRBV11-2 and TRBJ2-1; D is unresolved. The CDR3 sequence is 16 residues long. The ends were cut back, 1 base at V and 0 bases at J, with 10 bases in the middle. CDR1 and CDR2 from the germline V gene are SGHAT and FQNNGV. This CDR3 reads CASSLGSVSSYNEQFF. In nucleotides, the CDR3 is TGTGCCAGCAGCTTAGGGTCTGTGAGCTCCTACAATGAGCAGTTCTTC.

This clone was picked up one time. The chain has TRBV6-6 and TRBJ2-5, with D tentatively TRBD2 (6 bases). CDR1 MNHNY and CDR2 SVGAGI come from the germline V gene (reference sequence). The CDR3 sequence is 14 residues long. V was cut by 0 bases and J by 4 bases, with 9 bases left in between. CDR3 DNA sequence: TGTGCCAGCAGTTACTCGGAGGGGCGAGAGACCCAGTACTTC. This sequence encodes CASSYSEGRETQYF.

The rearrangement links TRBV7-8 to TRBJ2-7; 10 bases agree with TRBD1. From germline, CDR1 is SGHVS and CDR2 FQNEAQ. CDR3 length equals 14 residues. Trimming at V came to 1 base and at J to 10 bases, leaving 7 bases not matched to a gene. CDR3 region: CASSLVRQGARQYF. The CDR3 coding sequence is TGTGCCAGCAGCTTAGTCCGACAGGGGGCAAGACAGTACTTC.

This clone was detected a few times. V gene TRBV4-1 combines with J gene TRBJ1-1; D possibly corresponds to TRBD1 (6 bases). From germline, CDR1 is MGHRA and CDR2 YSYEKL. V lost 4 bases to trimming and J lost 1 base, with 19 bases between them. The CDR3 runs to 17 residues. The CDR3 DNA sequence: TGCGCCAGCAGCCCCTACCCCCCAGACAGGAGGAACACTGAAGCTTTCTTT. Protein: CASSPYPPDRRNTEAFF.

The chain couples TRBV6-1 to TRBJ1-2; 7 bases line up with TRBD1. Germline trimming cut 3 bases from V and 4 bases from J; bases unmatched to any gene: 5. CDR1 MNHNS and CDR2 SASEGT come from the germline V gene. The CDR3 covers 14 residues. In DNA form, the CDR3 reads TGTGCCAGCAGTGAGGCAGGGGGAACCTATGGCTACACCTTC. The encoded protein is CASSEAGGTYGYTF.

This clone was seen only a few times. This chain uses TRBV14 with TRBJ2-3; D unclear. Per germline, CDR1 SGHDN and CDR2 FVKESK. The CDR3 spans 15 residues. V was clipped by 2 bases and J by 4 bases, with 13 bases between them. The DNA for the CDR3 is TGTGCCAGCAGCCAAATTTCGTTATCGGCAGATACGCAGTATTTT. Its protein product is CASSQISLSADTQYF.

The chain links TRBV5-6 to TRBJ2-3, with 10 positions matching TRBD2. Germline assignment: CDR1 SGHDT and CDR2 YYEEEE. CDR3 size: 14 residues. The V and J ends lost 5 bases and 5 bases, in that order; junction bases with no gene match: 5. This CDR3 reads CASSQRGGQDTQYF. The CDR3 nucleotides are TGTGCCAGCAGTCAGCGGGGGGGCCAAGATACGCAGTATTTT.

The chain carries TRBV9 and TRBJ2-5; 11 bases are shared with TRBD2. CDR1 SGDLS and CDR2 YYNGEE come from the germline V gene. The CDR3 spans 16 residues. Trimming took 3 bases from V and 3 from J; bases not matched to a gene: 7. CDR3 bases: TGTGCCAGCAGCGATAGCGGGGGGGTACTAGAAGAGACCCAGTACTTC. It yields the protein CASSDSGGVLEETQYF. Together with reference TRBV9 and TRBJ2-5, the CDR3 gives the full variable domain: DSGVTQTPKHLITATGQRVTLRCSPRSGDLSVYWYQQSLDQGLQFLIQYYNGEERAKGNILERFSAQQFPDLHSELNLSSLELGDSALYFCASSDSGGVLEETQYFGPGTRLLVL.

V gene TRBV5-1 combines with J gene TRBJ1-3; 10 bases line up with TRBD1. There are 19 residues in the CDR3. V was pared by 1 base and J by 3 bases, with 13 bases of the junction left unmatched. The germline CDR1 and CDR2 sequences are SGHRS and YFSETQ. In nucleotides, the CDR3 is TGCGCCAGCAGCTTGAGTGGTCCCGGGACAGGGGAAGGTGGAAACACCATATATTTT. Protein: CASSLSGPGTGEGGNTIYF. The entire variable domain, with the rest obtained from reference TRBV5-1 and TRBJ1-3, is as follows: KAGVTQTPRYLIKTRGQQVTLSCSPISGHRSVSWYQQTPGQGLQFLFEYFSETQRNKGNFPGRFSGRQFSNSRSEMNVSTLELGDSALYLCASSLSGPGTGEGGNTIYFGEGSWLTVV.

The J gene is TRBJ2-7, the V gene TRBV5-6; possible D gene TRBD2, 6 bases. The CDR3 sequence is 14 residues long. The germline V and J ends were trimmed by 1 base and 7 bases, with 15 bases remaining between them. CDR1 is SGHDT and CDR2 is YYEEEE in the germline V gene. CDR3 DNA: TGTGCCAGCAGCTTGCTCCCTCGGGGGTGGGAGCAGTACTTC. This codes for CASSLLPRGWEQYF.

The chain carries TRBV20-1 and TRBJ2-7; D remains unclear. Trimming shortened V by 6 bases and J by 6 bases, and 12 bases separated the two germline ends. Germline values: CDR1 DFQATT, CDR2 SNEGSKA (reference sequence). The CDR3 has 11 residues. The CDR3 nucleotides read TGCAGTGCGAAGTTGACAACCGAGCAGTACTTC. As protein: CSAKLTTEQYF.

This clone was picked up a small number of times. This chain links TRBV7-5 with TRBJ2-5; the table's D call TRBD2 went unverified against the DNA. TRBV7-5 is designated a pseudogene. This CDR3 has 13 residues. The CDR3 spells CARSAGSQETQYF. The CDR3 nucleotides are TGTGCCAGGTCGGCGGGGTCTCAAGAGACCCAGTACTTC.